The 16 T cell receptor beta chains below come from one sample, sequenced in a study of blood T cell repertoires in COVID-19. Clones were read by immunoSEQ multiplex PCR, and TCRdb kept only the in-frame ones, dropping some. Counted here are about 120,000 clones, 80% to 90% occurring once; the ten biggest clones make up 30%. The sequenced material came from peripheral blood. Receptor source: a woman aged 65 to 85 with acute or convalescent COVID-19.

The chain uses TRBV3-1 (or the pseudogene TRBV3-2) and TRBJ1-1; TRBD1 matches 8 bases. V lost 2 bases and J lost 5; bases outside the gene matches: 4. In germline, CDR1 is LGHDT, CDR2 YNNKEL (reference sequence). CDR3 length: 14 residues. DNA of the CDR3: TGTGCCAGCAGCCAACAGGGGGCGCGGACTGAAGCTTTCTTT. Its protein is CASSQQGARTEAFF.

The rearrangement uses TRBV11-2 and TRBJ1-2; D is unresolved. The CDR3 has 12 amino acids. The V end was cut by 3 bases, the J end by 6 bases, with 8 bases between. Germline CDR1 and CDR2: SGHAT and FQNNGV. The CDR3, as DNA: TGTGCCAGCAGCTTTGAGGGCCATGGCTACACCTTC. Translating it yields CASSFEGHGYTF.

V and J are TRBV5-1 and TRBJ1-1; D might be TRBD1 (5 bases). From germline, CDR1 is SGHRS and CDR2 YFSETQ. CDR3 length: 14 amino acids. V was cut by 4 bases and J by 4 bases, with 14 bases left in between. This CDR3 reads CASSPDQGTTEAFF. The CDR3 DNA follows: TGCGCCAGCAGCCCTGATCAGGGCACCACTGAAGCTTTCTTT.

The rearrangement joins TRBV6-6 to TRBJ1-1, with 7 bases lining up with TRBD1. Trimming took 5 bases from V and 1 from J; bases not matched to a gene: 7. CDR1 and CDR2 (germline): MNHNY, SVGAGI (reference sequence). The CDR3 totals 15 residues. The chain's CDR3 is CASSTRGAENTEAFF. The CDR3 DNA reads TGTGCCAGCAGTACCAGGGGGGCAGAGAACACTGAAGCTTTCTTT.

The chain joins TRBV2 to TRBJ1-1; D is ambiguous. The CDR3 loop spans 15 amino acids. Trimming pared 1 base from V and 6 bases from J, leaving 15 bases between. Germline values: CDR1 SNHLY, CDR2 FYNNEI. Written as DNA, the CDR3 is TGTGCCAGCAGTGAAGACTCGGGGATTTTTGCTGAAGCTTTCTTT. Translation: CASSEDSGIFAEAFF.

V usage is TRBV5-1 and J usage is TRBJ1-4, with TRBD1 matching 8 bases. The V and J ends lost 7 bases and 4 bases, in that order; junction bases with no gene match: 3. Germline V gene data show CDR1 as SGHRS and CDR2 as YFSETQ. The CDR3 contains 13 residues. CDR3 nucleotides: TGCGCCAGCGCTGACAGGGGTAATGAAAAACTGTTTTTT. Translation gives CASADRGNEKLFF.

The V gene is TRBV30, the J gene TRBJ1-5; the D is unclear. This CDR3 contains 16 residues. CDR1 is GTSNPN and CDR2 is SVGIG in the germline V gene (reference sequence). Trimming pared 1 base from V and 0 bases from J, leaving 13 bases between. The CDR3 here is CAWSGDTELSNQPQHF. The CDR3 bases are TGTGCCTGGAGTGGAGACACAGAACTTAGCAATCAGCCCCAGCATTTT. Together with reference TRBV30 and TRBJ1-5, the CDR3 gives the full variable domain: SQTIHQWPATLVQPVGSPLSLECTVEGTSNPNLYWYRQAAGRGLQLLFYSVGIGQISSEVPQNLSASRPQDRQFILSSKKLLLSDSGFYLCAWSGDTELSNQPQHFGDGTRLSIL.

The rearrangement uses TRBV18 and TRBJ1-1; a weak D match, TRBD1 (5 bases). V was clipped by 3 bases and J by 4 bases, with 15 bases between them. Germline loops: CDR1 KGHSH, CDR2 LQKENI. This CDR3 has 15 amino acids. CDR3 sequence reads: CASSPDSVRATEAFF. CDR3 nucleotide sequence: TGTGCCAGCTCACCCGACAGCGTAAGGGCCACTGAAGCTTTCTTT. Full variable domain (outside the CDR3, taken from reference TRBV18 and TRBJ1-1): NAGVMQNPRHLVRRRGQEARLRCSPMKGHSHVYWYRQLPEEGLKFMVYLQKENIIDESGMPKERFSAEFPKEGPSILRIQQVVRGDSAAYFCASSPDSVRATEAFFGQGTRLTVV.

The genes are TRBV7-9 and TRBJ1-2; 8 bases match TRBD1. The CDR3 is made up of 17 amino acids. The ends lost 1 base at V and 7 bases at J; junction bases unmatched: 14. Germline assignment: CDR1 SEHNR and CDR2 FQNEAQ (reference sequence). As DNA, the CDR3 is TGTGCCAGCAGCTTAGAGGGCAGGGGGCGATTTCCCCCTGGCTACACCTTC. Translated, it gives CASSLEGRGRFPPGYTF.

In regard to this clone: Its ends do not fully match the called genes, so a read error is possible. This sequence joins TRBV10-2 and TRBJ1-5, with a tentative D call TRBD1 (5 bases). From germline, CDR1 is WSHSY and CDR2 SAAADI. The CDR3 loop spans 16 amino acids. CDR3 region: CARSGGGWFSNQPQHF. In nucleotides, the CDR3 is TGCGCCCGCAGTGGGGGGGGATGGTTTAGCAATCAGCCCCAGCATTTT.

The rearrangement uses TRBV7-2 and TRBJ2-3, with D perhaps TRBD2 (6 bases). The CDR3 has 15 residues. Looked up from germline, CDR1 is SGHTA and CDR2 is FQGNSA. V lost 7 bases, J lost 0 bases, and 14 bases lay in between. The CDR3 coding sequence is TGTGCCAGCAACAGACAGCGGGTTAGCACAGATACGCAGTATTTT. This gives the protein CASNRQRVSTDTQYF.

The J gene is TRBJ2-5, the V gene TRBV30, with D possibly matching TRBD1 (6 bases). V lost 1 base to trimming and J lost 5 bases, with 8 bases between them. Looked up from germline, CDR1 is GTSNPN and CDR2 is SVGIG (reference sequence). The CDR3 totals 12 residues. The CDR3 DNA reads as TGTGCCTGGAGTGGGGGGCGGGAGACCCAGTACTTC. Protein sequence: CAWSGGRETQYF.

This sequence joins TRBV6-5 and TRBJ2-1; TRBD2 matches 11 bases. The germline gives CDR1 MNHEY, CDR2 SVGAGI. The CDR3 extends over 14 amino acids. Trimming at V came to 6 bases and at J to 7 bases, leaving 5 bases not matched to a gene. The CDR3 spells CASRIAGGWNEQFF. The CDR3 coding sequence is TGTGCCAGCAGGATAGCGGGGGGGTGGAATGAGCAGTTCTTC.

The chain combines TRBV7-9 with TRBJ2-3; TRBD1 matches at 7 bases. Per germline, CDR1 SEHNR and CDR2 FQNEAQ (reference sequence). CDR3 length equals 14 residues. The ends lost 8 bases at V and 6 bases at J; junction bases unmatched: 11. The CDR3 DNA reads as TGTGCCAGCGGCCCGGGACAGCCCATCGATACGCAGTATTTT. Its protein is CASGPGQPIDTQYF.

This chain links TRBV28 with TRBJ1-2, with 10 positions matching TRBD1. V was clipped by 6 bases and J by 8 bases; unmatched bases: 9. The germline CDR1 and CDR2 sequences are MDHEN and SYDVKM. This CDR3 has 14 amino acids. CDR3 region: CASRTGGAEVGYTF. For the CDR3, the DNA is TGTGCCAGCAGGACAGGGGGCGCGGAGGTAGGCTACACCTTC.

V is TRBV5-1 and J is TRBJ2-3; D not resolved. CDR3 length: 13 amino acids. Germline V lookup: CDR1 SGHRS, CDR2 YFSETQ. The germline V and J ends were trimmed by 4 bases and 5 bases, with 11 bases remaining between them. The CDR3 region is CASSPLEKDTQYF. The CDR3 DNA reads TGCGCCAGCAGCCCGCTAGAGAAAGATACGCAGTATTTT.